The 10 T cell receptor beta chains below all came from one sample that was sequenced in a study of PD-L1 blockade in urothelial cancer. This sample's time point: pretreatment peripheral blood. Only in-frame clones appear in the TCRdb table, and some are missing; sequencing was by immunoSEQ multiplex PCR. The data show around 100,000 clones, with around 87% seen just once and roughly 2% held by the top ten. This specimen consisted of PBMCs, obtained around atezolizumab (anti-PD-L1) treatment. All receptors come from a man in his fifties or sixties with urothelial cancer.

The chain employs TRBV7-2 and TRBJ1-1; weak D call: TRBD1 (6 bases). This CDR3 has 14 amino acids. V was trimmed by 6 bases and J by 3 bases, leaving 14 bases between them. Germline CDR1 reads SGHTA; CDR2 reads FQGNSA. Here the CDR3 reads CASRTQGMYTEAFF. CDR3 DNA sequence: TGTGCCAGCAGGACACAGGGCATGTACACTGAAGCTTTCTTT.

The chain links TRBV10-1 to TRBJ2-5; 9 bases match TRBD2. Germline V gene data show CDR1 as WNHNN and CDR2 as SYGVQD (reference sequence). J gave up 3 bases and V 11 bases, and 13 bases lay outside the gene matches. The CDR3 has 15 amino acids. The CDR3 spells CAPSPREGREETQYF. The CDR3 nucleotides read TGCGCCCCGAGTCCGCGGGAGGGGAGAGAAGAGACCCAGTACTTC.

This clone appeared once. This rearrangement joins TRBV15 to TRBJ2-7; the match to TRBD1 covers 11 bases. The germline gives CDR1 LNHNV, CDR2 YYDKDF (reference sequence). Unmatched junction bases numbered 11, after V lost 1 base and J lost 0 bases. The CDR3 has 19 amino acids. For the CDR3, the DNA is TGTGCCACCAGCAGAGGGGACAGGGGGGCCGGGACGAGCTCCTACGAGCAGTACTTC. Translation: CATSRGDRGAGTSSYEQYF.

The chain combines TRBV5-6 with TRBJ1-6; TRBD1 matches at 11 bases. V lost 6 bases and J lost 10; bases outside the gene matches: 6. This CDR3 comprises 14 residues. From germline, CDR1 is SGHDT and CDR2 YYEEEE. CDR3 sequence reads: CASTVDRGHSPLHF. CDR3 DNA sequence: TGTGCCAGCACCGTGGACAGGGGGCACTCACCCCTCCACTTT.

The chain has TRBV25-1 and TRBJ2-5; D gene unclear. The V end lost 3 bases, the J end lost 5 bases, and 16 bases lay between the germline ends. Germline V lookup: CDR1 MGHDK, CDR2 SYGVNS. The CDR3 sequence is 15 residues long. The CDR3 sequence is CASSDPRRPPETQYF. The CDR3, as DNA: TGTGCCAGCAGTGACCCAAGGAGACCACCCGAGACCCAGTACTTC.

The chain is built from TRBV6-6 and TRBJ1-1, with D possibly TRBD1 on 6 matching bases. CDR3 length: 14 amino acids. Germline loops: CDR1 MNHNY, CDR2 SVGAGI (reference sequence). The V end was cut by 5 bases, the J end by 6 bases, with 16 bases between. CDR3 in DNA: TGTGCCAGCAGTCGGCCAGGGGAAGGGGCTGAAGCTTTCTTT. It is translated as CASSRPGEGAEAFF.

J is TRBJ2-5 and V is TRBV7-8; D is perhaps TRBD2 (5 bases). The germline V gene encodes CDR1 SGHVS and CDR2 FQNEAQ. CDR3 size: 16 residues. Trimming removed 1 base at V and 5 bases at J, with 17 bases between. The CDR3 reads CASSLVMYGQRETQYF. The CDR3 DNA reads as TGTGCCAGCAGCTTAGTTATGTATGGGCAGCGGGAGACCCAGTACTTC.

This rearrangement joins TRBV27 to TRBJ2-7; D perhaps matches TRBD1 (6 bases). Deletions cut 5 bases from V and 0 bases from J, with 20 bases between. CDR3 length: 17 amino acids. Germline V gene sequence: CDR1 MNHEY, CDR2 SMNVEV (reference sequence). CDR3 DNA: TGTGCCAGCAGTGCCATCAACAGGGTTAGGAGCTCCTACGAGCAGTACTTC. It translates to CASSAINRVRSSYEQYF.

The V call is TRBV11-2, the J call TRBJ2-3, with a tentative D call TRBD2 (5 bases). The CDR3 contains 16 residues. Trimming took off 0 bases at V and 5 bases at J, with 15 bases between the two ends. The germline V gene has CDR1 SGHAT and CDR2 FQNNGV. The CDR3 protein is CASSLDETGSEDTQYF. CDR3 sequence (DNA): TGTGCCAGCAGCTTAGATGAAACGGGGAGCGAAGATACGCAGTATTTT. Together with reference TRBV11-2 and TRBJ2-3, the CDR3 gives the full variable domain: EAGVAQSPRYKIIEKRQSVAFWCNPISGHATLYWYQQILGQGPKLLIQFQNNGVVDDSQLPKDRFSAERLKGVDSTLKIQPAKLEDSAVYLCASSLDETGSEDTQYFGPGTRLTVL.

The chain carries TRBV5-4 and TRBJ2-3, with no clear D. The CDR3 consists of 14 residues. Germline CDR1 is SGHNT and CDR2 is YYREEE (reference sequence). Trimming removed 2 bases at V and 0 bases at J, with 7 bases between. The CDR3: CASSFRLSTDTQYF. CDR3 DNA: TGTGCCAGCAGCTTCCGACTCAGCACAGATACGCAGTATTTT.